This TCR beta chain derives from a study of blood T cells in healthy people across ages. This clonotype was found a few times. The authors ran a second PCR of 7 to 11 cycles using a sample-barcoded 5' primer and a J-beta primer mix. One entry per CDR3 protein, called by TCRdb with MiXCR from the 5' RACE reads. The profile shows about 800,000 distinct CDR3 sequences, about 25% of them singletons. The V gene's germline CDR1 is SGHTA and CDR2 FQGNSA. There are 15 residues in the CDR3. These data also formed part of another study, on T cells of mothers and their children.

Sequencing used blood. V is TRBV7-2 and J is TRBJ2-1; 7 bases line up with TRBD2. The closer fit of TRBJ2-7 to the DNA end suggests the J call may be wrong. The sequence was obtained from a boy between 10 and 17 years old in good health. The CDR3 here is CASSLLAGVTHEQYF. The DNA for the CDR3 is TGTGCCAGCAGCTTGCTGGCGGGAGTAACCCACGAGCAGTACTTC.